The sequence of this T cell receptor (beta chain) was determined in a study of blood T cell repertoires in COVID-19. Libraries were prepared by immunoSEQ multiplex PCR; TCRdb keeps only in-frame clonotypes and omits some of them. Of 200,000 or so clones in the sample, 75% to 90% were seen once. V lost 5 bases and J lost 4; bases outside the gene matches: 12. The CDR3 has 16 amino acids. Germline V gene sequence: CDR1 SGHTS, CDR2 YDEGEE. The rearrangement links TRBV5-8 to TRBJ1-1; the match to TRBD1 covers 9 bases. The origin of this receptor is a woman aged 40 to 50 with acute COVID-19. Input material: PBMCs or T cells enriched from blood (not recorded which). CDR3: CASSPGTGMVPTEAFF. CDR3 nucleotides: TGTGCCAGCAGTCCCGGGACAGGGATGGTTCCCACTGAAGCTTTCTTT.